This paragraph reports one T cell receptor beta chain. The antigen is not known. The data belong to a study of T cell responses to AZD1222 COVID-19 vaccine. Study results and caveats: All repertoire sampling was performed exclusively after the peak T cell response. At baseline, seropositivity was found in only six or seven AZD1222 recipients. The CD4 TCRs associated with vaccination extended across spike and predominated at 160-218 and 743-854.

The germline V and J ends were trimmed by 8 bases and 4 bases, with 20 bases remaining between them. The length of the CDR3 is 15 residues. From germline, CDR1 is SNHLY and CDR2 FYNNEI. The method was immunoSEQ multiplex PCR; TCRdb's version includes in-frame clones alone and lacks a portion of them. The sample lists 130,000 or so clones; about 90% were seen once. The sequenced sample was peripheral blood, obtained on day 0 of AZD1222 vaccination. This sequence joins TRBV2 and TRBJ1-2; the D gene is possibly TRBD1 (6 bases). The receptor was derived from an adult in good health. For the CDR3, the DNA is TGTGCCAGCGGGCCCCGGGCAGGGGCGAGCTATGGCTACACCTTC. This translates into CASGPRAGASYGYTF.